A single TCR beta chain is shown here with its context. The data were obtained in a study of T cell changes during pregnancy in multiple sclerosis. CDR1 is SGHNT and CDR2 is YYREEE in the germline V gene (reference sequence). The CDR3 length is 13 residues. V was trimmed by 8 bases and J by 6 bases, leaving 12 bases between them. The assay was immunoSEQ multiplex PCR, and TCRdb's table has in-frame clones only and misses some. The sample holds about 58,000 clones, about 90% seen once. The sequence came from a female donor in good health, enrolled as a control in a pregnancy study. The chain carries TRBV5-4 and TRBJ1-6, with D tentatively TRBD1 (5 bases). Sequences were derived from CD4+ T cells from peripheral blood mononuclear cells, sampled after pregnancy. The CDR3 reads CASGAGGNSPLHF. The DNA of the CDR3 is TGTGCCAGTGGGGCGGGGGGTAATTCACCCCTCCACTTT.